A selection of T cell receptor beta chains follows, all from one sample in a study of blood T cell repertoires in COVID-19. Assay used: immunoSEQ multiplex PCR; TCRdb lists only in-frame clones, some missing. This table holds 200,000 to 250,000 clones, roughly 87% found once. The sample taken for sequencing was PBMCs or T cells enriched from blood (not recorded which). The receptors come from a woman in her twenties or thirties with acute COVID-19. Both conserved end residues are part of each CDR3. A D gene is named only where the DNA matches it firmly. Where a row states a size, it is once, few, many or the class of an expanded clone; other rows omit it.

j_call,v_call,d_call,clone_size,cdr3_nt,cdr3_aa
TRBJ2-3,TRBV27,TRBD2,-,TGTGCCAGCAGTTCGCGACTAGCGTTAGGGGGAGATACGCAGTATTTT,CASSSRLALGGDTQYF
TRBJ2-1,TRBV4-1,TRBD1,few,TGCGCCAGCAGCCAGATTGACAGGGGCGGATCCTACAATGAGCAGTTCTTC,CASSQIDRGGSYNEQFF
TRBJ2-5,TRBV11-2,-,-,TGTGCCAGCAGCGATACAGGGTTGGGAGAGACCCAGTACTTC,CASSDTGLGETQYF
TRBJ2-1,TRBV15,-,once,TGTGCCACCGACAGGGGCGGGAGCTCCTACAATGAGCAGTTCTTC,CATDRGGSSYNEQFF
TRBJ1-1,TRBV7-9,-,-,TGTGCCAGCAGCTTACCGGGACTCGCTGAAGCTTTCTTT,CASSLPGLAEAFF
TRBJ1-1,TRBV29-1,-,-,TGCAGCGTTCGGTACACTGAAGCTTTCTTT,CSVRYTEAFF
TRBJ1-3,TRBV2,-,-,TGTGCCAGCAATCGATTAAGGGACGGAGGGGTATACACCATATATTTT,CASNRLRDGGVYTIYF
TRBJ2-7,TRBV11-1,TRBD2,-,TGTGCCAGCAGCTTAGCTCCTAGCGGTGTTTACGAGCAGTACTTC,CASSLAPSGVYEQYF
TRBJ2-1,TRBV25-1,TRBD2,-,TGTGCCAGCAGTGACCTGCTAGCGGGGACCTACAATGAGCAGTTCTTC,CASSDLLAGTYNEQFF
TRBJ2-7,TRBV5-6,TRBD2,-,TGTGCCAGCAGCTCCGGACTAGCGTCCGAGCAGTACTTC,CASSSGLASEQYF
TRBJ2-1,TRBV5-1,-,-,TGCGCCAGCAGCTTAGGACAGTTGCTTGAGCAGTTCTTC,CASSLGQLLEQFF
TRBJ2-1,TRBV19,TRBD2,-,TGTGCCAGTGCTACTAGCGGGGGCCGCACCTACAATGAGCAGTTCTTC,CASATSGGRTYNEQFF
TRBJ1-1,TRBV28,-,-,TGTGCCAGCAGTTTATCCGCATTCGGAGCTTTCTTT,CASSLSAFGAFF
TRBJ2-1,TRBV7-3,TRBD2,-,TGTGCCAGCAGCTTAATAGCGGGGCCTCGGAATGAGCAGTTCTTC,CASSLIAGPRNEQFF
TRBJ1-2,TRBV28,TRBD1,-,TGTGCCAGCAGTTCAACACAGGGGCGTTACTATGGCTACACCTTC,CASSSTQGRYYGYTF
TRBJ1-4,TRBV2,-,-,TGTGCCAGCAGTGGGTCAGGGGAATTGTTTTTT,CASSGSGELFF
TRBJ2-1,TRBV3-1/TRBV3-2,TRBD2,-,TGTGCCAGCAGCCATACTAGCGGGAGGCCCAATGAGCAGTTCTTC,CASSHTSGRPNEQFF
TRBJ2-7,TRBV19,TRBD1,-,TGTGCCAGTAGTGGGAAGGACAGGCCCCTCTACGAGCAGTACTTC,CASSGKDRPLYEQYF
TRBJ2-7,TRBV5-6,-,-,TGTGCCAGCAGCTTGGGACAGGCGTACTACGAGCAGTACTTC,CASSLGQAYYEQYF
TRBJ2-3,TRBV11-3,TRBD2,-,TGTGCCAGCAGTCGCAGCGGGGCCGCAACAGATACGCAGTATTTT,CASSRSGAATDTQYF
TRBJ1-3,TRBV9,-,-,TGTGCCAGCAGCGGGGTACAGCGAAACACCATATATTTT,CASSGVQRNTIYF
TRBJ1-1,TRBV5-5,-,-,TGTGCCAGCAGCTTGACGGAGATGGTGAACACTGAAGCTTTCTTT,CASSLTEMVNTEAFF
TRBJ2-7,TRBV6-6,-,-,TGTGCCAGCCGTAACGAGTACGAGCAGTACTTC,CASRNEYEQYF
TRBJ1-2,TRBV6-5,TRBD1,-,TGTGCCACCGAAATCCTGGGACAGGGGGCAGGCTACACCTTC,CATEILGQGAGYTF
TRBJ2-5,TRBV28,TRBD1,-,TGTGCCAGCAGTTACCCTGGACAGGGACGTGTCCCCCAAGAGACCCAGTACTTC,CASSYPGQGRVPQETQYF
TRBJ2-5,TRBV3-1/TRBV3-2,-,-,TGTGCCAGCAGCCAAGCAGGGGCAGGAGAGACCCAGTACTTC,CASSQAGAGETQYF
TRBJ1-5,TRBV7-2,TRBD1,-,TGTGCCAGCAGCTTAGCGAGGGACAGGGGTAGCAATCAGCCCCAGCATTTT,CASSLARDRGSNQPQHF
TRBJ2-2,TRBV29-1,-,-,TGCAGCGTTGCAAACACCGGGGAGCTGTTTTTT,CSVANTGELFF
TRBJ2-7,TRBV6-5,TRBD1,few,TGTGCCAGCGAGGGGACAGGAGCCTACGAGCAGTACTTC,CASEGTGAYEQYF
TRBJ1-3,TRBV29-1,-,-,TGCAGCGTTGAAGAGGAGGGGTTAAACACCATATATTTT,CSVEEEGLNTIYF
TRBJ1-5,TRBV28,-,-,TGTGCCAGCAGTTTATCGCTCCACGGTCAGCCCCAGCATTTT,CASSLSLHGQPQHF
TRBJ1-2,TRBV10-1,-,-,TGCGCCAGCAGTGAGTCCCTCGACAGTCTCAGGGTCCACTATGGCTACACCTTC,CASSESLDSLRVHYGYTF
TRBJ1-1,TRBV18,TRBD1,-,TGTGCCAGCTCGTCGGGACAGATGAACACTGAAGCTTTCTTT,CASSSGQMNTEAFF
TRBJ1-5,TRBV4-3,-,-,TGCGCCAGCAGCCAAGAAGTCGGTGTTCAGCCCCAGCATTTT,CASSQEVGVQPQHF
TRBJ1-1,TRBV7-9,-,-,TGTGCCAGCAGACCCGGGGGAACCAACACTGAAGCTTTCTTT,CASRPGGTNTEAFF
TRBJ1-1,TRBV5-1,-,-,TGCGCCAGCAGCTTGGCCCGGGGATGGGAAGCTTTCTTT,CASSLARGWEAFF
TRBJ2-2,TRBV5-1,-,-,TGCGCCAGCAGCTTGTTCCGTACCGGGGAGCTGTTTTTT,CASSLFRTGELFF
TRBJ1-2,TRBV6-5,TRBD1,-,TGTGCCAGCAGTTTGACAGGGAACTATGGCTACACCTTC,CASSLTGNYGYTF
TRBJ1-4,TRBV3-1/TRBV3-2,TRBD1,once,TGTGCCAGCAGCCTACTTACAGGGGACCAAAAACTGTTTTTT,CASSLLTGDQKLFF